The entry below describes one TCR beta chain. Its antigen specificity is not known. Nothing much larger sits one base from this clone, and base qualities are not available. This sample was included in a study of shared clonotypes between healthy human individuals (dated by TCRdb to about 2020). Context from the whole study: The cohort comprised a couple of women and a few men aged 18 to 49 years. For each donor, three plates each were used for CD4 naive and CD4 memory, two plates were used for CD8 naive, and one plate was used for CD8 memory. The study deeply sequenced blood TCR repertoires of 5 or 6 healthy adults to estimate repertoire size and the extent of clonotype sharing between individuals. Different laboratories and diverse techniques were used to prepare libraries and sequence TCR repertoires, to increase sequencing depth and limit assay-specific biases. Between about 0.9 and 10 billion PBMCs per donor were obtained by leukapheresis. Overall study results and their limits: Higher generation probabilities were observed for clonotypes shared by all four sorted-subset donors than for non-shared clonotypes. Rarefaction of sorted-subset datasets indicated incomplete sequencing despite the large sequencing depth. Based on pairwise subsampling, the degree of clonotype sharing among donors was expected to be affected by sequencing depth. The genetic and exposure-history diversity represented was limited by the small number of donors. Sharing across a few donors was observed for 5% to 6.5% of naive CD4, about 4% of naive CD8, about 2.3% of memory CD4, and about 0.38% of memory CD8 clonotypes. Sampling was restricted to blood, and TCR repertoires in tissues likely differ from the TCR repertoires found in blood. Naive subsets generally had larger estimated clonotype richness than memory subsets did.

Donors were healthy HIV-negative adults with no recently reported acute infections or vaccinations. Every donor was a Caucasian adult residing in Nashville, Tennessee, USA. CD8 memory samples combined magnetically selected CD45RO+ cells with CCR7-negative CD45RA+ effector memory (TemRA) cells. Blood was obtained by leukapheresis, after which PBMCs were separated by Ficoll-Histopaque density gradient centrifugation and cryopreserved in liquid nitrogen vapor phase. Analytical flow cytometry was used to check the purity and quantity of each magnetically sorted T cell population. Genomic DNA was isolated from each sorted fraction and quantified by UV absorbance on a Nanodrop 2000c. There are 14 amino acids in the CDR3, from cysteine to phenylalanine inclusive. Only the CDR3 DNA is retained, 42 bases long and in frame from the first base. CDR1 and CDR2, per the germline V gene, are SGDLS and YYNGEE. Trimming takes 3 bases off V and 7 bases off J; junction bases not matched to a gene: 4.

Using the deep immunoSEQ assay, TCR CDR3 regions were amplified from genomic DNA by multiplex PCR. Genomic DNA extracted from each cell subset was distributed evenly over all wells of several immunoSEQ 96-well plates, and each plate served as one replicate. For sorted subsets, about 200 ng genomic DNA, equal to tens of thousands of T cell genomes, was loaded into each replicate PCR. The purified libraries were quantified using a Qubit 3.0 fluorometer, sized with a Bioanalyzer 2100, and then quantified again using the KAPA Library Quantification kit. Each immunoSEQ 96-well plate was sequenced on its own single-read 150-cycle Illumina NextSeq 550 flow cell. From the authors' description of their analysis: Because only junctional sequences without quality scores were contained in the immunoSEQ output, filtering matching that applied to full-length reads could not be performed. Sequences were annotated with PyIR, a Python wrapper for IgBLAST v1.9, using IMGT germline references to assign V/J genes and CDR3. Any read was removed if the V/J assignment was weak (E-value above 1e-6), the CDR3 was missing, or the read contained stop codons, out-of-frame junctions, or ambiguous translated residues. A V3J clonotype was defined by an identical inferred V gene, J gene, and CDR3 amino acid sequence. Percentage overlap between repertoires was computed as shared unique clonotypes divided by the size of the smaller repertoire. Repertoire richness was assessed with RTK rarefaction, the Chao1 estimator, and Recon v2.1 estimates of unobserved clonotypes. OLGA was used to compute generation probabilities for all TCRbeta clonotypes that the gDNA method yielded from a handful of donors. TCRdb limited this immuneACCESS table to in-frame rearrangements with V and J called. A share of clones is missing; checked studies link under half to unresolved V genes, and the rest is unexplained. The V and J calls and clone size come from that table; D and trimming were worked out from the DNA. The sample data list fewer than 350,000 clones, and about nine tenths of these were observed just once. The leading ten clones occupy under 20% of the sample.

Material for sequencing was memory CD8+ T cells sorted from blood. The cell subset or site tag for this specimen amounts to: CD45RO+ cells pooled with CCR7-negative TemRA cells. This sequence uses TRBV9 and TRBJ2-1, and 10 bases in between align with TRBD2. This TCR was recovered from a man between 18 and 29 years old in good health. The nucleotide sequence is TGTGCCAGCAGCGGGCTAGCGGGGGAGAATGAGCAGTTCTTC. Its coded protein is CASSGLAGENEQFF.